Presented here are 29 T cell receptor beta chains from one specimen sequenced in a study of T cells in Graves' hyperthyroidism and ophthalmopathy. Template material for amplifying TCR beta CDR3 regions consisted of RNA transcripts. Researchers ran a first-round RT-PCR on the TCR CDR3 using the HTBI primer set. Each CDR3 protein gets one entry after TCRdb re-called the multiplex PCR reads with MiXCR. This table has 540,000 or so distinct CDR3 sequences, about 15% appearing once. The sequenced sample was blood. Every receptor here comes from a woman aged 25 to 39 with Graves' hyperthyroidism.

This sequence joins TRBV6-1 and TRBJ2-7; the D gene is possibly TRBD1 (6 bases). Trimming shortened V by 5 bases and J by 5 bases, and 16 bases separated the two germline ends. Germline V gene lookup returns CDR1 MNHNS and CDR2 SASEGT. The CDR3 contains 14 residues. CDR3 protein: CASSYLHRDHEQYF. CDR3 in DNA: TGTGCCAGCAGTTATTTGCACAGGGACCACGAGCAGTACTTC.

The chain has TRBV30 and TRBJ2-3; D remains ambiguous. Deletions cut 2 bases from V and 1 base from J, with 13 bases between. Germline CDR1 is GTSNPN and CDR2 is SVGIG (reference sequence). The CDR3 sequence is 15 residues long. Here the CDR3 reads CAWSLSAIRTDTQYF. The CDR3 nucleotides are TGTGCCTGGAGTTTGTCTGCCATCCGCACAGATACGCAGTATTTT.

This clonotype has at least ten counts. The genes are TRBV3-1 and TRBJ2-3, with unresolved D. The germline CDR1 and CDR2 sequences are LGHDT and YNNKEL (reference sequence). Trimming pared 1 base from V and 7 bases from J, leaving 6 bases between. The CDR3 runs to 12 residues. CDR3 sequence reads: CASSQVRHTQYF. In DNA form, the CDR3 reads TGTGCCAGCAGCCAAGTAAGACATACGCAGTATTTT.

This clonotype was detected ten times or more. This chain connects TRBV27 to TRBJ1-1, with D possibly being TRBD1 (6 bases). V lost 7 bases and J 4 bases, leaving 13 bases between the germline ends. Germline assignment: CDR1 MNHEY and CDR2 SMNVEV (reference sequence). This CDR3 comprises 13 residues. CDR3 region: CASNQGQFTEAFF. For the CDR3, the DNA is TGTGCCAGCAATCAAGGACAGTTCACTGAAGCTTTCTTT.

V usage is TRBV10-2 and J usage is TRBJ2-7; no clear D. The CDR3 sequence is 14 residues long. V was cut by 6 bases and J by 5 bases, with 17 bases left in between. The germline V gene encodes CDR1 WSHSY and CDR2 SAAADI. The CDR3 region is CASRVNVGVNEQYF. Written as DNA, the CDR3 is TGCGCCAGCAGGGTAAACGTAGGAGTCAACGAGCAGTACTTC.

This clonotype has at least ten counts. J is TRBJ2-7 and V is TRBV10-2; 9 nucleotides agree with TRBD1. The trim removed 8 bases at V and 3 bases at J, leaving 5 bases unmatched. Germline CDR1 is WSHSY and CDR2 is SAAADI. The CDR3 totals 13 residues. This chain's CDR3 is CASRGQGLYEQYF. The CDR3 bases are TGCGCCAGCCGGGGACAGGGTCTCTACGAGCAGTACTTC.

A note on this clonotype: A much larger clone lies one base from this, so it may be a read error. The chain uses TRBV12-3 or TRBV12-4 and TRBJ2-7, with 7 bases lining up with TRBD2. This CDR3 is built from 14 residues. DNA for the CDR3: TGTGCCAGCAGTTTTGAGCGGGGTGGCTACGAGCAGAACTTC. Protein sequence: CASSFERGGYEQNF.

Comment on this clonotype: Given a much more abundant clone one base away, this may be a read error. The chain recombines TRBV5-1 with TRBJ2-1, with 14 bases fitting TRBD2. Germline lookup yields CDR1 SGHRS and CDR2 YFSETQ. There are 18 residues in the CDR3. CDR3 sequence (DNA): TGCGCCAGCAGCCTGGCGGGACTAGCGGGAGCTGGGAACAATGAGCAGCTCTTC. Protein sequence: CASSLAGLAGAGNNEQLF.

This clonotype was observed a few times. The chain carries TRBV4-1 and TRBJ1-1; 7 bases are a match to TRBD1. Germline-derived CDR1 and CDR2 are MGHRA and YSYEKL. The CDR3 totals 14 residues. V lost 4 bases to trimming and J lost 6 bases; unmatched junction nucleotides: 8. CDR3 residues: CASSRGQLIAEAFF. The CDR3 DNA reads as TGCGCCAGCAGCCGGGGACAGCTGATCGCTGAAGCTTTCTTT.

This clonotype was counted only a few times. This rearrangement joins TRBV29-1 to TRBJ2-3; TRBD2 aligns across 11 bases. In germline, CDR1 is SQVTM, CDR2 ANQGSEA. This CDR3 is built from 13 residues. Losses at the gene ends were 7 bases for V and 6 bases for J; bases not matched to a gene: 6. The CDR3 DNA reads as TGCAGCGCCGTAGCGGGAGGGGCGGATACGCAGTATTTT. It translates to CSAVAGGADTQYF.

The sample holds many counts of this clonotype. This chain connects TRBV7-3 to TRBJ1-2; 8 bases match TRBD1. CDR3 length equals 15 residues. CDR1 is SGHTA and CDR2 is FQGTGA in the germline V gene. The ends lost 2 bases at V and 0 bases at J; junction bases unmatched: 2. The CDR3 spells CASSLGQGPNYGYTF. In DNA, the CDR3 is TGTGCCAGCAGCTTAGGACAGGGACCTAACTATGGCTACACCTTC.

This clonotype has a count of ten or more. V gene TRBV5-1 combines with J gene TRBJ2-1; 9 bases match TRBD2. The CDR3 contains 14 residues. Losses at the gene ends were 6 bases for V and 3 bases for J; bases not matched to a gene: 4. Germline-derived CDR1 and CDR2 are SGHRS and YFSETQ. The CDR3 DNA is TGCGCCAGCAAGGGGACTAGCAACTACAATGAGCAGTTCTTC. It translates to CASKGTSNYNEQFF. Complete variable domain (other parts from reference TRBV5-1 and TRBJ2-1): KAGVTQTPRYLIKTRGQQVTLSCSPISGHRSVSWYQQTPGQGLQFLFEYFSETQRNKGNFPGRFSGRQFSNSRSEMNVSTLELGDSALYLCASKGTSNYNEQFFGPGTRLTVL.

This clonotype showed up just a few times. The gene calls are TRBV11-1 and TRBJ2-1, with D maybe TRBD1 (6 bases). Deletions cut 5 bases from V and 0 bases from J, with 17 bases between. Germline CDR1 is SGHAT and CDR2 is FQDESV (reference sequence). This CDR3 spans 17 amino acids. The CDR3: CASSVNGQLSSYNEQFF. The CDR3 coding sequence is TGTGCCAGCAGCGTAAATGGACAGTTGAGCTCCTACAATGAGCAGTTCTTC.

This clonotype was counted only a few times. The CDR3 spells CASTGPPFYEQYF. The CDR3 coding sequence is TGTGCCAGCACCGGACCCCCTTTCTACGAGCAGTACTTC. The chain uses TRBV27 and TRBJ2-7; no clear D. Germline assignment: CDR1 MNHEY and CDR2 SMNVEV (reference sequence). This CDR3 comprises 13 residues. With 7 bases removed from V and 3 bases from J, the gap between germline ends came to 13 bases.

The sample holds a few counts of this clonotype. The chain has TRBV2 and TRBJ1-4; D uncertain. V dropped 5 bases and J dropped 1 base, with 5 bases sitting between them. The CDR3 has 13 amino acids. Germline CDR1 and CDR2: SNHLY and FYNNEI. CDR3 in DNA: TGTGCCAGCAGTTGGGAAACTAATGAAAAACTGTTTTTT. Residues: CASSWETNEKLFF.

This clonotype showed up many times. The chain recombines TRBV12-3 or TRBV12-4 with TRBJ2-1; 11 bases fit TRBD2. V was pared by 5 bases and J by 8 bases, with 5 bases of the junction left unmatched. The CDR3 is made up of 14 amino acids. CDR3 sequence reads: CASSSSGRAYEQFF. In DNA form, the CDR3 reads TGTGCCAGCAGTAGTAGCGGGAGGGCCTATGAGCAGTTCTTC.

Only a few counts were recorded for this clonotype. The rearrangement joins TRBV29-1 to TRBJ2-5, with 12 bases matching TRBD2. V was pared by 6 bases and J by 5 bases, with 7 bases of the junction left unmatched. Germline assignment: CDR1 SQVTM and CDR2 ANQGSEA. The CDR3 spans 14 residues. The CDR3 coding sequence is TGCAGCGTCGAACTAGCGGGAGGATTGGAGACCCAGTACTTC. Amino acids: CSVELAGGLETQYF.

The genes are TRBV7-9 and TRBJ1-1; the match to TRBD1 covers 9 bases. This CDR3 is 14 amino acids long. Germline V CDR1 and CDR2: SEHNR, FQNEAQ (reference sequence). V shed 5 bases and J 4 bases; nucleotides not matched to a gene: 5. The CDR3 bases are TGTGCCAGCAGCAGCCGGGACAGGGTCACTGAAGCTTTCTTT. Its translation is CASSSRDRVTEAFF.

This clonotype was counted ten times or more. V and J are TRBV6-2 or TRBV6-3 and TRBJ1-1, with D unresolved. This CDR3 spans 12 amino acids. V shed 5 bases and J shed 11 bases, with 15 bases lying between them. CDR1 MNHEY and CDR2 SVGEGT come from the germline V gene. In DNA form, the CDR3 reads TGTGCCAGCAGTCGCCTGACCCGTAGGGCTTTCTTT. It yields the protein CASSRLTRRAFF.

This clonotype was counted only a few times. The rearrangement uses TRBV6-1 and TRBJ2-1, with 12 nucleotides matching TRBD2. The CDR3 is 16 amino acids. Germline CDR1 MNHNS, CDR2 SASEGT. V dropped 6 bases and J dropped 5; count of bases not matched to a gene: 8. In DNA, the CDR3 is TGTGCCAGCAGCCGGAGGACTAGCGGGATCCACAATGAGCAGTTCTTC. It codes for CASSRRTSGIHNEQFF.

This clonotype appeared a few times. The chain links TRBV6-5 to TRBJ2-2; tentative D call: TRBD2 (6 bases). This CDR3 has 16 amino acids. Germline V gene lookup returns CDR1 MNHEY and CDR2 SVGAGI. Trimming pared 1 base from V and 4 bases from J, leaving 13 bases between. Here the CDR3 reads CASSYFTGEGTGELFF. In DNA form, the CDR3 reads TGTGCCAGCAGTTACTTTACGGGAGAGGGCACCGGGGAGCTGTTTTTT.

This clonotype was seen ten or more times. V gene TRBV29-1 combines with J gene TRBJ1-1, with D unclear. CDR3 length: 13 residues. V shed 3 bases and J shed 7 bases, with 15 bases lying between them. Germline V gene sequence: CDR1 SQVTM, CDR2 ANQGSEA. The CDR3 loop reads CSVEGKSSDEAFF. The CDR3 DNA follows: TGCAGCGTTGAGGGGAAATCGTCCGATGAAGCTTTCTTT.

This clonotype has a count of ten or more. The CDR3 sequence: CASSISGRAVYNEQFF. In nucleotides, the CDR3 is TGTGCCAGCTCCATTAGCGGGAGGGCCGTCTACAATGAGCAGTTCTTC. V gene TRBV27 combines with J gene TRBJ2-1; the match to TRBD2 covers 11 bases. V dropped 8 bases and J dropped 3; count of bases not matched to a gene: 9. This CDR3 has 16 residues. Germline loops: CDR1 MNHEY, CDR2 SMNVEV (reference sequence).

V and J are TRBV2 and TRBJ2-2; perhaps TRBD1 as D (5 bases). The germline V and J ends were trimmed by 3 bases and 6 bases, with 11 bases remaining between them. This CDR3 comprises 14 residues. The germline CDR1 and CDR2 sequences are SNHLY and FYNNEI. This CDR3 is CASSDDRLAGELFF. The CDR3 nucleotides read TGTGCCAGCAGTGATGACAGATTGGCCGGGGAGCTGTTTTTT.

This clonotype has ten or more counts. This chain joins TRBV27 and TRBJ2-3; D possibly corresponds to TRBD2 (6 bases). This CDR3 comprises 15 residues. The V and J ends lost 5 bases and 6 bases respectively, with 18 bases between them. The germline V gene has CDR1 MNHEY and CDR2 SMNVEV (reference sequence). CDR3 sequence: CASSPFGGSVDTQYF. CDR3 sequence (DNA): TGTGCCAGCAGTCCCTTCGGGGGAAGTGTGGATACGCAGTATTTT.

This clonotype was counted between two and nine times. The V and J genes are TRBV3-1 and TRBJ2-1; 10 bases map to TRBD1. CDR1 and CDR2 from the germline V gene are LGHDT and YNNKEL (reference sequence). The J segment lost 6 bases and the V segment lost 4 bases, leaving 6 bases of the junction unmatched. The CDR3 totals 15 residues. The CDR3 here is CASSLLRTGGNEQFF. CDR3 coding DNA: TGTGCCAGCAGCCTCCTCCGGACAGGGGGCAATGAGCAGTTCTTC.

The chain's CDR3 is CASSPTRTGAVIGSSQHF. Here the CDR3 DNA reads TGTGCCAGCAGCCCAACTAGGACAGGGGCAGTAATTGGTTCGTCCCAGCATTTT. This chain joins TRBV4-2 and TRBJ1-5; 9 bases agree with TRBD1. This CDR3 contains 18 residues. Germline values: CDR1 LGHNA, CDR2 YNFKEQ. J was trimmed by 11 bases and V by 4 bases; bases with no gene match: 21.

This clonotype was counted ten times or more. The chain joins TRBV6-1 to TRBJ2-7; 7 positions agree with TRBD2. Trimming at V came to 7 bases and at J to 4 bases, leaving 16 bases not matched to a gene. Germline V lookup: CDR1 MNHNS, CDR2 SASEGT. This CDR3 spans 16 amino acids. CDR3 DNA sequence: TGTGCCAGCACTATACTGGGGGGGAGGGCAGGGTACGAGCAGTACTTC. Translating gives CASTILGGRAGYEQYF.

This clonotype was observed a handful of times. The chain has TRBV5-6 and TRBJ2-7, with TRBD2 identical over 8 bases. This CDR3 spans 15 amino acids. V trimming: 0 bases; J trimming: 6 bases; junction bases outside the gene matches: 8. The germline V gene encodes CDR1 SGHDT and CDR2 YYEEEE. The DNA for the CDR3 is TGTGCCAGCAGCTTGGAGGCTAGCGGGTTCCTCGAGCAGTACTTC. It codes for CASSLEASGFLEQYF.